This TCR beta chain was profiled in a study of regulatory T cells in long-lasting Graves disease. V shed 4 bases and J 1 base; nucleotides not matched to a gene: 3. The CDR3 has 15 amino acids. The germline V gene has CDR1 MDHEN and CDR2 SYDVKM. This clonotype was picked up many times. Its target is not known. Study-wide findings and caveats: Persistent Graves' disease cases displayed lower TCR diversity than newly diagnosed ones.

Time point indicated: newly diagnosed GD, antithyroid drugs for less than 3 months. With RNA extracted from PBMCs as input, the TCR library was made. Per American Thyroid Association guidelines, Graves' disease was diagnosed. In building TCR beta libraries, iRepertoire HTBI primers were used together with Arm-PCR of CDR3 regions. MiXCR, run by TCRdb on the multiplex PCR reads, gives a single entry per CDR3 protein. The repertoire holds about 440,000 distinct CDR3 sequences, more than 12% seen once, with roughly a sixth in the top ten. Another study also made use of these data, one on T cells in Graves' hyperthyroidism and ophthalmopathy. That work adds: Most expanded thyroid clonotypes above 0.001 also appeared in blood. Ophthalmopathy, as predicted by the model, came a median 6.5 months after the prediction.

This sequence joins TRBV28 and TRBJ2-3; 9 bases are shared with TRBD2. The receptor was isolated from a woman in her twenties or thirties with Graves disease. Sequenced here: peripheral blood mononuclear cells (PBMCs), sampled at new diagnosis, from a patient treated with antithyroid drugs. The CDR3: CASSSAGGGTDTQYF. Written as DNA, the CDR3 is TGTGCCAGCAGTTCAGCGGGAGGCGGCACAGATACGCAGTATTTT.